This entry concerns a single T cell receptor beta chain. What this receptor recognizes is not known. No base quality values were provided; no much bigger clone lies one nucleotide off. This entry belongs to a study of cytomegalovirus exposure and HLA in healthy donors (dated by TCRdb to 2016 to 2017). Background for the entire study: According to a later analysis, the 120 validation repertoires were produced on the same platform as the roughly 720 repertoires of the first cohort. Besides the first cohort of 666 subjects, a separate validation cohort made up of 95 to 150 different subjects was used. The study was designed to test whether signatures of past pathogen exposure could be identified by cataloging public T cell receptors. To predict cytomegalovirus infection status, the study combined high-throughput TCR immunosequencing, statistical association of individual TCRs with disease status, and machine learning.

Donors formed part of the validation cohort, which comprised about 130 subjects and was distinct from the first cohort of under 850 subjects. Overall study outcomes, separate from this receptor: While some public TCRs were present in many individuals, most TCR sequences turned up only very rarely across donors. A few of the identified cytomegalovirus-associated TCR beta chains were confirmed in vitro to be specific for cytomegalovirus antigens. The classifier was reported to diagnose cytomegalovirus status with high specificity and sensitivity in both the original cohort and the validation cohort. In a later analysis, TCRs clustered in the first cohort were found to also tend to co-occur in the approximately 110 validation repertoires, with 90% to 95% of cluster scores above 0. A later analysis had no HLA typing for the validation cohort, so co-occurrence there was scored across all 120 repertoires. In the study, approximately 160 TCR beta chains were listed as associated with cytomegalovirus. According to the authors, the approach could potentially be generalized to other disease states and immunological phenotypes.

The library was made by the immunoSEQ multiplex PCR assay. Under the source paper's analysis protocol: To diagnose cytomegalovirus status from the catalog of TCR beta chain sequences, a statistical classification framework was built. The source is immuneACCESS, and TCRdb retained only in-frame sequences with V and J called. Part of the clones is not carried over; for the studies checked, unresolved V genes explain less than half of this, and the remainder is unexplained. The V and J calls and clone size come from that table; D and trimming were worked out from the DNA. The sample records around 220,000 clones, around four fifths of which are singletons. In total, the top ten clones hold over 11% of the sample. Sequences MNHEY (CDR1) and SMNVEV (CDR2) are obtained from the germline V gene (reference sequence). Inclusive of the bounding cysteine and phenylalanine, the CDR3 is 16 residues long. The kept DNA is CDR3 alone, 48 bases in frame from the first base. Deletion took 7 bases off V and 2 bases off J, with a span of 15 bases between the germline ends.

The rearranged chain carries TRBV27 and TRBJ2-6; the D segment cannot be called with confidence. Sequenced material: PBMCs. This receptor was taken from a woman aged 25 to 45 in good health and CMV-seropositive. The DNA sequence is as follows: TGTGCCAGCACCACTGTAGGGTCCGCTGGGGCCAACGTCCTGACTTTC. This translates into CASTTVGSAGANVLTF.